This T cell receptor beta chain is from a study of Ad26.COV2.S vaccination and SARS-CoV-2 variants. Study information: Trial arm assignment for the donor was COV1001 Ad26.COV2.S. Regarding the study as a whole: The breadth of spike-specific CD8+ and CD4+ T cell responses after vaccination was reportedly substantial. People given the vaccine had a wider spike-specific TCR breadth than placebo recipients did.

The sample's treatment: 15 to 20 received Ad26.COV2.S at low or high dose, single or two shots; roughly 5 received placebo; per-sample allocation not given. The study sampled participants on day 63 after the first vaccine or placebo injection. Based in Boston, the donor was an adult of 18-55 years. Some clones are missing from TCRdb's copy, which holds only in-frame ones; the method was immunoSEQ multiplex PCR. The sample has some 500,000 clones, 89% seen once. The CDR3 is made up of 11 amino acids. The germline V and J ends were trimmed by 5 bases and 2 bases, with 4 bases remaining between them. From germline, CDR1 is KGHSH and CDR2 LQKENI. Concerning this clone: Antigen specificity is unknown.

This sequence was found in a person aged 18-60 years who received the Ad26.COV2.S COVID-19 vaccine or a placebo. The sequences come from peripheral blood, collected in a trial of Ad26.COV2.S vaccine versus placebo. The chain uses TRBV18 and TRBJ2-7, with D uncertain. This CDR3 reads CASSMAYEQYF. In nucleotides, the CDR3 is TGTGCCAGCTCAATGGCCTACGAGCAGTACTTC. Variable domain in full (rest from reference TRBV18 and TRBJ2-7): NAGVMQNPRHLVRRRGQEARLRCSPMKGHSHVYWYRQLPEEGLKFMVYLQKENIIDESGMPKERFSAEFPKEGPSILRIQQVVRGDSAAYFCASSMAYEQYFGPGTRLTVT.